These 27 T cell receptor beta chains share one sample of origin, sequenced in a study of OX40 agonist ivuxolimab in advanced cancers. The method was immunoSEQ multiplex PCR; TCRdb's version includes in-frame clones alone and lacks a portion of them. The sample carries under 60,000 clones, nearly 85% recorded once. The sequences come from CD4+ or CD8+ T cells sorted from blood, collected in a trial of the OX40 agonist ivuxolimab. These receptors were collected from an adult with an advanced solid tumor such as melanoma, head and neck, liver or kidney cancer.

This clone showed up just once. Within the sample, other DNA sequences also encode this same CDR3. The chain carries TRBV9 and TRBJ2-3; 12 positions match TRBD2. The CDR3 spans 15 residues. V trimming: 4 bases; J trimming: 4 bases; junction bases outside the gene matches: 4. Germline V gene sequence: CDR1 SGDLS, CDR2 YYNGEE. The DNA of the CDR3 is TGTGCCAGCAGCCGGGGACTAGCGGGTGCAGATACGCAGTATTTT. It translates to CASSRGLAGADTQYF.

This clone was observed a single time. This chain links TRBV19 with TRBJ2-7; D is perhaps TRBD1 or TRBD2 (7 bases each). The CDR3 runs 15 residues. Deletions cut 10 bases from V and 2 bases from J, with 21 bases between. Germline CDR1 reads LNHDA; CDR2 reads SQIVND (reference sequence). CDR3 in DNA: TGTGCCAACCCAAATGACAGGGAGGGAACCTACGAGCAGTACTTC. Translated: CANPNDREGTYEQYF.

The rearrangement uses TRBV18 and TRBJ2-3; 8 positions agree with TRBD2. V shed 2 bases, J shed 7 bases, and the junction held 5 bases outside the gene matches. Germline CDR1 KGHSH, CDR2 LQKENI. The CDR3 has 14 amino acids. The CDR3 bases are TGTGCCAGCTCACCAGCGGGGGGCGCAAATACGCAGTATTTT. Its translation: CASSPAGGANTQYF.

The chain recombines TRBV6-4 with TRBJ1-6; tentative D call: TRBD1 (6 bases). Germline V gene sequence: CDR1 MRHNA, CDR2 SNTAGT. The CDR3 length is 14 residues. V was pared by 6 bases and J by 7 bases, with 13 bases between. The CDR3 protein is CASSTGYHNSPLHF. CDR3 in DNA: TGTGCCAGCAGCACAGGGTATCACAATTCACCCCTCCACTTT.

The V and J genes are TRBV19 and TRBJ2-7, with a possible D match to TRBD2 (6 bases). V lost 7 bases to trimming and J lost 3 bases, with 7 bases between them. The CDR3 is 11 amino acids. The germline gives CDR1 LNHDA, CDR2 SQIVND (reference sequence). CDR3 sequence reads: CASTDYYEQYF. CDR3 DNA sequence: TGTGCCAGTACGGACTACTACGAGCAGTACTTC. The whole variable domain, filled in from reference TRBV19 and TRBJ2-7, reads DGGITQSPKYLFRKEGQNVTLSCEQNLNHDAMYWYRQDPGQGLRLIYYSQIVNDFQKGDIAEGYSVSREKKESFPLTVTSAQKNPTAFYLCASTDYYEQYFGPGTRLTVT.

In regard to this clone: The junction differs from germline at one of its ends, possibly a read error. The chain couples TRBV5-1 to TRBJ2-6, with a tentative D call TRBD2 (6 bases). CDR3 length: 15 amino acids. The germline V gene has CDR1 SGHRS and CDR2 YFSETQ. CDR3 bases: TGCGCCAGCATTCCCGGGAGCTCTGGTGCCAACGTCCTGACTTTC. Protein product: CASIPGSSGANVLTF.

The rearrangement links TRBV4-1 to TRBJ2-3; 8 positions agree with TRBD2. The CDR3 spans 17 residues. V was pared by 4 bases and J by 6 bases, with 15 bases of the junction left unmatched. Germline values: CDR1 MGHRA, CDR2 YSYEKL. The CDR3: CASSPTGASGGRDTQYF. The CDR3 region has the DNA TGCGCCAGCAGCCCCACGGGAGCGAGCGGGGGTAGGGATACGCAGTATTTT.

The rearrangement links TRBV18 to TRBJ1-1, with D uncertain. The CDR3 runs to 16 residues. Germline CDR1 reads KGHSH; CDR2 reads LQKENI. Trimming took 3 bases from V and 5 from J, leaving 19 bases between them. The CDR3 protein is CASSPGDMQAGTEAFF. The CDR3 DNA follows: TGTGCCAGCTCACCGGGCGACATGCAGGCGGGGACTGAAGCTTTCTTT.

The rearrangement joins TRBV7-2 to TRBJ1-1; no clear D. The germline V gene encodes CDR1 SGHTA and CDR2 FQGNSA. The V end was cut by 5 bases, the J end by 3 bases, with 13 bases between. The CDR3 is 14 amino acids. Here the CDR3 DNA reads TGTGCCAGCAGCCAACCCTCCTGGTACACTGAAGCTTTCTTT. Encoded protein: CASSQPSWYTEAFF.

The chain is built from TRBV5-1 and TRBJ2-5, with unresolved D. The CDR3 has 13 residues. The germline V and J ends were trimmed by 3 bases and 1 base, with 7 bases remaining between them. Germline V lookup: CDR1 SGHRS, CDR2 YFSETQ. CDR3 protein: CASSSATQETQYF. The DNA of the CDR3 is TGCGCCAGCAGCTCTGCAACCCAAGAGACCCAGTACTTC.

The chain joins TRBV7-8 to TRBJ1-4; no reliable D call. The length of the CDR3 is 16 residues. Germline V lookup: CDR1 SGHVS, CDR2 FQNEAQ. V gave up 1 base and J gave up 4 bases, with 13 bases separating them. The CDR3 sequence is CASSLEAESYNEKLFF. Written as DNA, the CDR3 is TGTGCCAGCAGCTTAGAAGCAGAGAGTTATAATGAAAAACTGTTTTTT. Drawing the rest from reference TRBV7-8 and TRBJ1-4, the complete variable domain is GAGVSQSPRYKVAKRGQDVALRCDPISGHVSLFWYQQALGQGPEFLTYFQNEAQLDKSGLPSDRFFAERPEGSVSTLKIQRTQQEDSAVYLCASSLEAESYNEKLFFGSGTQLSVL.

This clone was seen more than once but under ten times. V gene TRBV19 combines with J gene TRBJ1-4; D gene unclear. V was shortened by 3 bases and J by 5 bases, with 10 bases between the two germline ends. The CDR3 is 14 residues long. Germline assignment: CDR1 LNHDA and CDR2 SQIVND (reference sequence). CDR3 coding DNA: TGTGCCAGTAGTATTAGGTCAGACAATGAAAAACTGTTTTTT. The encoded protein is CASSIRSDNEKLFF.

The chain joins TRBV10-2 to TRBJ2-2, with 10 nucleotides matching TRBD2. The length of the CDR3 is 16 residues. V was pared by 3 bases and J by 2 bases, with 3 bases of the junction left unmatched. The germline V gene has CDR1 WSHSY and CDR2 SAAADI. In DNA, the CDR3 is TGCGCCAGCAGTGATCTAGCGGGGGTAAACACCGGGGAGCTGTTTTTT. This gives the protein CASSDLAGVNTGELFF.

The gene calls are TRBV6-5 and TRBJ1-5; D is unclear. V lost 5 bases to trimming and J lost 2 bases, with 10 bases between them. Germline V gene sequence: CDR1 MNHEY, CDR2 SVGAGI. The CDR3 has 14 residues. The chain's CDR3 is CASSEGRGNQPQHF. The CDR3 bases are TGTGCCAGCAGTGAAGGGCGTGGCAATCAGCCCCAGCATTTT.

CDR3 nucleotide sequence: TGTGCCAGCAAACGATTCTCCGGGACAGGGGATGGAAAGCAGTACTTC. Encoded protein: CASKRFSGTGDGKQYF. The J gene is TRBJ2-7, the V gene TRBV27; 10 bases are a match to TRBD1. Germline assignment: CDR1 MNHEY and CDR2 SMNVEV (reference sequence). The CDR3 has 16 amino acids. Trimming removed 7 bases from V and 8 bases from J; junction bases left unmatched: 17.

CDR3 residues: CASSPGTGRGVLETQYF. CDR3 in DNA: TGTGCCAGCTCACCAGGGACAGGGCGTGGAGTTTTGGAGACCCAGTACTTC. The chain is built from TRBV18 and TRBJ2-5; TRBD1 matches at 9 bases. The CDR3 extends over 17 amino acids. With 2 bases clipped from V and 5 bases from J, the junction kept 12 bases outside the gene matches. CDR1 and CDR2 from the germline V gene are KGHSH and LQKENI.

This chain uses TRBV27 with TRBJ1-5; 11 bases map to TRBD1. The V segment lost 5 bases and the J segment 7 bases; nucleotides outside the gene matches: 4. The CDR3 extends over 14 amino acids. Looked up from germline, CDR1 is MNHEY and CDR2 is SMNVEV (reference sequence). This chain's CDR3 is CASSGQGAGQPQHF. The CDR3 nucleotides are TGTGCCAGCAGTGGACAGGGGGCCGGGCAGCCCCAGCATTTT.

A word on this clone: Compared with germline, one end of the junction differs, possibly owing to a read error. The CDR3 protein is CSVEGQGVRGTQYF. CDR3 sequence (DNA): TGCAGCGTCGAAGGACAGGGGGTTCGGGGGACCCAGTACTTC. The chain carries TRBV29-1 and TRBJ2-5; 10 bases line up with TRBD1. Germline CDR1 SQVTM, CDR2 ANQGSEA. The length of the CDR3 is 14 residues.

V is TRBV27 and J is TRBJ1-4; D is unresolved. The CDR3 consists of 15 residues. Looked up from germline, CDR1 is MNHEY and CDR2 is SMNVEV (reference sequence). The germline V and J ends were trimmed by 1 base and 3 bases, with 9 bases remaining between them. CDR3 residues: CASSLFPNSNEKLFF. The CDR3 coding sequence is TGTGCCAGCAGTTTATTTCCGAACTCTAATGAAAAACTGTTTTTT.

V and J are TRBV5-5 and TRBJ1-3; D is possibly TRBD1 (6 bases). The CDR3 contains 15 residues. Germline CDR1 reads SGHKS; CDR2 reads YYEKEE (reference sequence). The V end was cut by 0 bases, the J end by 1 base, with 8 bases between. The CDR3 DNA reads TGTGCCAGCAGCTTGGCAGGGGCATCTGGAAACACCATATATTTT. This encodes CASSLAGASGNTIYF.

The V call is TRBV29-1, the J call TRBJ1-2, with TRBD1 as a possible D gene (6 bases). Germline-derived CDR1 and CDR2 are SQVTM and ANQGSEA. The CDR3 runs 12 residues. V dropped 7 bases and J dropped 6 bases, with 15 bases sitting between them. CDR3 sequence: CSAQQGFDGYTF. In DNA, the CDR3 is TGCAGCGCACAACAGGGTTTCGATGGCTACACCTTC. Together with reference TRBV29-1 and TRBJ1-2, the CDR3 gives the full variable domain: SAVISQKPSRDICQRGTSLTIQCQVDSQVTMMFWYRQQPGQSLTLIATANQGSEATYESGFVIDKFPISRPNLTFSTLTVSNMSPEDSSIYLCSAQQGFDGYTFGSGTRLTVV.

V is TRBV6-6 and J is TRBJ1-2; D gene uncertain. V was cut by 2 bases and J by 4 bases, with 8 bases left in between. The length of the CDR3 is 13 residues. CDR1 is MNHNY and CDR2 is SVGAGI in the germline V gene (reference sequence). The CDR3 region is CASSYEGTYGYTF. The CDR3 nucleotides read TGTGCCAGCAGTTACGAAGGTACCTATGGCTACACCTTC.

This clone appeared a single time. The chain's CDR3 is CASTGQGSTNEKLFF. In nucleotides, the CDR3 is TGTGCCAGCACCGGACAGGGATCAACTAATGAAAAACTGTTTTTT. V and J are TRBV11-3 and TRBJ1-4; the match to TRBD1 covers 8 bases. In germline, CDR1 is SGHNT, CDR2 YENEEA. This CDR3 region has 15 residues. V gave up 7 bases and J gave up 0 bases; unmatched junction bases: 4.

The chain uses TRBV13 and TRBJ2-1; 7 bases align to TRBD1. CDR3 length: 13 residues. Trimming cost V 2 bases and J 9 bases; bases outside gene matches: 4. The germline CDR1 and CDR2 sequences are PRHDT and FYEKMQ (reference sequence). CDR3 protein: CASSLSRGSEQFF. The CDR3 bases are TGTGCCAGCAGCTTATCCAGGGGGTCTGAGCAGTTCTTC.

Worth noting for this clone: The CDR3 end shows no conserved phenylalanine or tryptophan, and so a read error is likely. The chain combines TRBV27 with TRBJ2-2, with TRBD1 identical over 8 bases. The germline V gene encodes CDR1 MNHEY and CDR2 SMNVEV (reference sequence). CDR3 length: 14 amino acids. DNA for the CDR3: TGTGCCAGCAAACCGGGACAGGCTACCGAGGAGCTGTTTCTT. Translated: CASKPGQATEELFL.

The chain combines TRBV2 with TRBJ2-7; TRBD1 matches at 8 bases. The CDR3 extends over 13 amino acids. CDR1 is SNHLY, CDR2 FYNNEI, per germline. The junction had 8 bases not matched to a gene; V was cut back by 7 bases and J by 6 bases. CDR3 residues: CASTAGTGSEQYF. CDR3 nucleotide sequence: TGTGCCAGCACTGCGGGGACAGGAAGCGAGCAGTACTTC.

This chain links TRBV6-5 with TRBJ2-2, with TRBD1 matching 8 bases. V lost 6 bases, J lost 7 bases, and 10 bases stayed unmatched. The CDR3 contains 15 residues. Germline CDR1 is MNHEY and CDR2 is SVGAGI. The CDR3 nucleotides are TGTGCCAGCAGATTAGGACAGGGTGGTAGCGGGGAGCTGTTTTTT. This codes for CASRLGQGGSGELFF.